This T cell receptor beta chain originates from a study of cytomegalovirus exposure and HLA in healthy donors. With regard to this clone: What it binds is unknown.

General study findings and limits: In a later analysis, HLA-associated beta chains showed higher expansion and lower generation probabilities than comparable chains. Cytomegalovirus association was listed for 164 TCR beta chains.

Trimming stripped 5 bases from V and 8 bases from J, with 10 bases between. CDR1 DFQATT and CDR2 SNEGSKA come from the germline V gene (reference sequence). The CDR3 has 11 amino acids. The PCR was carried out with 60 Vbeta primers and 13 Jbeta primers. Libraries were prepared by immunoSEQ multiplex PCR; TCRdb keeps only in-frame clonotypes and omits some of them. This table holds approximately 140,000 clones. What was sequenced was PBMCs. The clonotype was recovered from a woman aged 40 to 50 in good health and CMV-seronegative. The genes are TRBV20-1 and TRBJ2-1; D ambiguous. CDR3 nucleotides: TGCAGTGCTTATTTCCGGGATGAGCAGTTCTTC. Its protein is CSAYFRDEQFF.